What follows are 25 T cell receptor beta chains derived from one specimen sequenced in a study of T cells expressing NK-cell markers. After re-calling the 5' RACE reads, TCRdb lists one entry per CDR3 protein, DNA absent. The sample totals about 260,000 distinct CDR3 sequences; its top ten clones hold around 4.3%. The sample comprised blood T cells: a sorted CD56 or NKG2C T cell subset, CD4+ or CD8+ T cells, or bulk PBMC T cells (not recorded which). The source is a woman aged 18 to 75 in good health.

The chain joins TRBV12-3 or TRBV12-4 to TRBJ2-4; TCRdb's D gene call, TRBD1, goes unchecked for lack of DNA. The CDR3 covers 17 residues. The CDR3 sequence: CASSHRQGPNLKYIQYF.

The CDR3 sequence is CSVVRGIAGSAGELFF. This rearrangement joins TRBV29-1 to TRBJ2-2; lacking DNA, the TRBD2 call made by TCRdb goes unchecked. This CDR3 spans 16 amino acids. Germline loops: CDR1 SQVTM, CDR2 ANQGSEA.

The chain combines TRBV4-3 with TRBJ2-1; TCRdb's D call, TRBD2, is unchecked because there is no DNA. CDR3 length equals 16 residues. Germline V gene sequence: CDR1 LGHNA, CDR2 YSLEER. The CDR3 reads CASSQGAWRDDNEQFF.

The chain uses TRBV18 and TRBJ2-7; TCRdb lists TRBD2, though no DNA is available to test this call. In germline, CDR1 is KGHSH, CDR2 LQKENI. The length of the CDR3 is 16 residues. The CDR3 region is CASSPKGTSGMGEQYF.

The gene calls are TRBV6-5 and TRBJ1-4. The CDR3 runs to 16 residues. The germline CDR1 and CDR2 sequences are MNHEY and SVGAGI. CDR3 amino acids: CASSYSLGATNEKLFF.

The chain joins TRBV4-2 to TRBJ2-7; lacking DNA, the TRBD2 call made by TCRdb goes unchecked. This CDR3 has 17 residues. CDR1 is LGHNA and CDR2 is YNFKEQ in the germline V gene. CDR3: CASSHVLAGGGPYEQYF.

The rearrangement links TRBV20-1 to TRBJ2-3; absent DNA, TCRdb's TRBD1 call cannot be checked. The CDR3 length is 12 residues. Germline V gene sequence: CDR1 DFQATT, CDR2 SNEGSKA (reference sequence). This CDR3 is CSARLSTDTQYF.

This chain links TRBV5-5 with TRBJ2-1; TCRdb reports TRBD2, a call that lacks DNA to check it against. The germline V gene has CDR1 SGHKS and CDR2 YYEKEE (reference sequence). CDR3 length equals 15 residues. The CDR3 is CASSETTSPYNEQFF.

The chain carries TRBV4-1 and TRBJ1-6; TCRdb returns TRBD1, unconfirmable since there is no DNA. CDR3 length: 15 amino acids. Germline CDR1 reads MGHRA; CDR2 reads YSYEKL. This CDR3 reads CASSQPGQGGSPLHF.

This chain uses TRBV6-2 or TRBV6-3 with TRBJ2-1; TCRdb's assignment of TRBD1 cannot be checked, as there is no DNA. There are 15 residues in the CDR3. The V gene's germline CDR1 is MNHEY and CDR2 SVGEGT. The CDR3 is CAGAFRSGNNNEQFF.

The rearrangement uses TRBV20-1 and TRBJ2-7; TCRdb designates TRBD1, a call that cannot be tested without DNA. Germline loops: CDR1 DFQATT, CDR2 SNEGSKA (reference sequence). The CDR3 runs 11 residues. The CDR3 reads CSGGLSYEQYF.

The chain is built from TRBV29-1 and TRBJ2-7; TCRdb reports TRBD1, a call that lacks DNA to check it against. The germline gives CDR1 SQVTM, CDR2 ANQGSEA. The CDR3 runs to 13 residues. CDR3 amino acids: CSVELRGAGEQYF.

The CDR3 loop is CASSPRTGSYEQYF. V usage is TRBV7-2 and J usage is TRBJ2-7; TCRdb indicates TRBD1, and absent DNA this call remains unverified. Germline CDR1 and CDR2: SGHTA and FQGNSA. The CDR3 consists of 14 residues. The full variable domain, rest sourced from reference TRBV7-2 and TRBJ2-7, is GAGVSQSPSNKVTEKGKDVELRCDPISGHTALYWYRQSLGQGLEFLIYFQGNSAPDKSGLPSDRFSAERTGGSVSTLTIQRTQQEDSAVYLCASSPRTGSYEQYFGPGTRLTVT.

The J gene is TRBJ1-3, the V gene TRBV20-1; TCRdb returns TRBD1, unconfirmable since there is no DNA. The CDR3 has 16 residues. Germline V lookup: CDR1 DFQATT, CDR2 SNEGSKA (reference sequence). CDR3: CSARQPGQTSGNTIYF.

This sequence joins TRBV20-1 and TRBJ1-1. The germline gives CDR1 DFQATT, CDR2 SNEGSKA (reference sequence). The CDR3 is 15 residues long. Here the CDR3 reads CSASRFGSRNTEAFF.

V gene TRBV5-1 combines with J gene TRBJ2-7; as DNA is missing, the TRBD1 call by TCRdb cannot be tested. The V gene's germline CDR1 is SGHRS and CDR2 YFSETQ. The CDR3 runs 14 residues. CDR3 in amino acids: CASRRGTGSYEQYF.

The CDR3 reads CSATSGTSGGLAYEQYF. The genes are TRBV20-1 and TRBJ2-7; TCRdb's assignment of TRBD2 cannot be checked, as there is no DNA. The CDR3 is 17 residues long. CDR1 is DFQATT, CDR2 SNEGSKA, per germline (reference sequence).

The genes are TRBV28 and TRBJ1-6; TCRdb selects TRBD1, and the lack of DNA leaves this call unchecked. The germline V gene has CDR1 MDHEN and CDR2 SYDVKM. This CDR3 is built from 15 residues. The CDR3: CASSLWGGDNSPLHF. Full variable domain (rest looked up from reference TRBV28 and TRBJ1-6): DVKVTQSSRYLVKRTGEKVFLECVQDMDHENMFWYRQDPGLGLRLIYFSYDVKMKEKGDIPEGYSVSREKKERFSLILESASTNQTSMYLCASSLWGGDNSPLHFGNGTRLTVT.

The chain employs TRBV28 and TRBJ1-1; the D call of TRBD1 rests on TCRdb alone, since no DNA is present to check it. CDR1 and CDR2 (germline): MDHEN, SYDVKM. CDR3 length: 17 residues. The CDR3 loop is CASSLRGGGWVRTEAFF.

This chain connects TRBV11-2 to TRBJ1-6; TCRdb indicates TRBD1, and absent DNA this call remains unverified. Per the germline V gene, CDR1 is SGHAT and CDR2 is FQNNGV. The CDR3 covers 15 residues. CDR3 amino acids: CASSTPTGIGSPLHF.

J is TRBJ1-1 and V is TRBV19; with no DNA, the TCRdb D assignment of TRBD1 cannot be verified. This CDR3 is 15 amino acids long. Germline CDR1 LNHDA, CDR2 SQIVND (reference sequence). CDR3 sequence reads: CASSMAGLLNTEAFF.

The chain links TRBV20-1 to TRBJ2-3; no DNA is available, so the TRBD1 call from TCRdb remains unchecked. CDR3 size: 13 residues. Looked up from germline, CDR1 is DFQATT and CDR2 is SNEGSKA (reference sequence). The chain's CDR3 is CSAGPSGTDTQYF.

CDR3 protein: CASGHREANTGELFF. V gene TRBV5-1 combines with J gene TRBJ2-2. This CDR3 region has 15 residues. CDR1 and CDR2 (germline): SGHRS, YFSETQ.

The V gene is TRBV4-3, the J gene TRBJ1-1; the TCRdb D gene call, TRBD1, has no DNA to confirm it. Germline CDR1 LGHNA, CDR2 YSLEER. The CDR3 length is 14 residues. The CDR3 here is CASSAPDRNTEAFF.

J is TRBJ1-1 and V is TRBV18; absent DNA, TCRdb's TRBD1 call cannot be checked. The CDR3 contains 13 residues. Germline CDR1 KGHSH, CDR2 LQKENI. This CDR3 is CASSPPGNTEAFF.